Each of the 2 T cell receptor beta chains below was sequenced from the same sample in a study of blood T cells in healthy people across ages. Next came a second PCR, run for 7 to 11 cycles, which used a sample-barcoded 5' primer along with a J-beta primer mix. TCRdb called the 5' RACE reads again in MiXCR, with one record for every CDR3 protein. The sample has over a million distinct CDR3 sequences; around 45% are singletons. Sequencing was carried out using blood. The receptors originated from a woman between 55 and 75 years old in good health.

As for this clonotype: A much more abundant neighbour one base away suggests this may be a read error. The genes are TRBV9 and TRBJ2-5; 10 bases agree with TRBD2. The V gene end was trimmed by 2 bases and the J gene end by 13 bases; junction bases not matched to a gene: 17. The CDR3 has 16 residues. CDR1 SGDLS and CDR2 YYNGEE come from the germline V gene. The CDR3 sequence is CASSVSGRAWGYERYF. In nucleotides, the CDR3 is TGTGCCAGCAGCGTCAGCGGGAGGGCCTGGGGATATGAGCGGTACTTC.

J is TRBJ2-3 and V is TRBV21-1. TRBV21-1 is designated a pseudogene. This CDR3 is built from 15 residues. The CDR3 nucleotides read TGTGCCAGCAGCCTCGACATCGGATTCGCAGATACGCAGTATTTT. Its protein is CASSLDIGFADTQYF.